A single sample gave rise to the 14 T cell receptor beta chains below, sequenced in a study of shared clonotypes between healthy human individuals. Some clones are missing from TCRdb's copy, which holds only in-frame ones; the method was immunoSEQ multiplex PCR. The sample carries nearly 1 million clones, over 75% recorded once. The sequenced sample consisted of memory CD4+ T cells sorted from blood. The subset is: CD45RA-negative fraction. The receptors were sampled from a man aged 18-30 years in good health.

This rearrangement joins TRBV7-2 to TRBJ2-1; 11 positions agree with TRBD2. This CDR3 spans 18 amino acids. The germline gives CDR1 SGHTA, CDR2 FQGNSA. Trimming removed 2 bases from V and 0 bases from J; junction bases left unmatched: 6. The CDR3 region is CASSLRLAGGISYNEQFF. The CDR3 DNA reads as TGTGCCAGCAGCTTACGGCTAGCGGGAGGCATCTCCTACAATGAGCAGTTCTTC.

The J gene is TRBJ2-7, the V gene TRBV7-2; TRBD1 matches at 9 bases. CDR1 is SGHTA and CDR2 is FQGNSA in the germline V gene. V dropped 4 bases and J dropped 3; count of bases not matched to a gene: 7. The CDR3 is 15 amino acids. The DNA of the CDR3 is TGTGCCAGCAGCTCCCCGGGACAGGGAGGCTACGAGCAGTACTTC. Protein: CASSSPGQGGYEQYF.

V and J are TRBV6-4 and TRBJ2-1; D could derive from TRBD1 or TRBD2 (6 bases each). CDR1 and CDR2 (germline): MRHNA, SNTAGT. This CDR3 has 13 residues. Trimming pared 6 bases from V and 8 bases from J, leaving 14 bases between. The DNA of the CDR3 is TGTGCCAGCAGCGTAAGGGGGACTGATGAGCAGTTCTTC. This gives the protein CASSVRGTDEQFF.

CDR3 sequence reads: CASSTLGSGETQYF. In DNA, the CDR3 is TGTGCCAGCAGCACTTTAGGGAGTGGGGAGACCCAGTACTTC. The rearrangement joins TRBV9 to TRBJ2-5; TRBD2 might be the D (5 bases). V dropped 4 bases and J dropped 5 bases, with 15 bases sitting between them. In germline, CDR1 is SGDLS, CDR2 YYNGEE. CDR3 length: 14 residues.

The CDR3, as DNA: TGTGCCAGCAGCTTAGTAGGCAGCTTATCCAATCAGCCCCAGCATTTT. Encoded protein: CASSLVGSLSNQPQHF. V is TRBV7-8 and J is TRBJ1-5; D not certain. The germline CDR1 and CDR2 sequences are SGHVS and FQNEAQ. V shed 1 base and J shed 3 bases, with 13 bases lying between them. The CDR3 is made up of 16 amino acids.

This chain connects TRBV4-1 to TRBJ2-7, with TRBD1 matching 10 bases. V gave up 1 base and J gave up 4 bases; unmatched junction bases: 7. The CDR3 contains 16 residues. Germline V gene data show CDR1 as MGHRA and CDR2 as YSYEKL. CDR3 coding DNA: TGCGCCAGCAGCCAAGTTCCGGGACAGGGGATATACGAGCAGTACTTC. This codes for CASSQVPGQGIYEQYF.

This chain connects TRBV11-1 to TRBJ1-6, with TRBD1 matching 10 bases. Trimming took 7 bases from V and 11 from J; bases not matched to a gene: 8. Germline-derived CDR1 and CDR2 are SGHAT and FQDESV (reference sequence). The length of the CDR3 is 14 residues. As DNA, the CDR3 is TGTGCCAGCAAGATACCGGGACAGGGGACACCCCTCCACTTT. It is translated as CASKIPGQGTPLHF.

In this sample, this clone turned up once. V gene TRBV16 combines with J gene TRBJ1-4, with 7 bases lining up with TRBD1. The junction had 2 bases not matched to a gene; V was cut back by 1 base and J by 3 bases. The CDR3 runs 15 residues. Germline assignment: CDR1 KGHSY and CDR2 FQNENV. DNA of the CDR3: TGTGCCAGCAGCCAATTACAGGGGCCTAATGAAAAACTGTTTTTT. As protein: CASSQLQGPNEKLFF. Together with reference TRBV16 and TRBJ1-4, the CDR3 gives the full variable domain: GEEVAQTPKHLVRGEGQKAKLYCAPIKGHSYVFWYQQVLKNEFKFLISFQNENVFDETGMPKERFSAKCLPNSPCSLEIQATKLEDSAVYFCASSQLQGPNEKLFFGSGTQLSVL.

The J gene is TRBJ2-2, the V gene TRBV5-6, with D perhaps matching TRBD2 (5 bases). This CDR3 contains 14 residues. Germline V gives CDR1 SGHDT, CDR2 YYEEEE. The V and J ends lost 0 bases and 6 bases respectively, with 9 bases between them. Here the CDR3 reads CASSLAGDPGELFF. The CDR3 coding sequence is TGTGCCAGCAGCTTGGCCGGGGATCCCGGGGAGCTGTTTTTT.

The chain joins TRBV28 to TRBJ1-1; D is ambiguous. V was cut by 3 bases and J by 8 bases, with 10 bases left in between. The CDR3 is made up of 12 amino acids. From germline, CDR1 is MDHEN and CDR2 SYDVKM. CDR3 residues: CASSLAPYEAFF. The DNA of the CDR3 is TGTGCCAGCAGTTTGGCCCCCTACGAAGCTTTCTTT. The full variable domain, its missing parts supplied by reference TRBV28 and TRBJ1-1, is DVKVTQSSRYLVKRTGEKVFLECVQDMDHENMFWYRQDPGLGLRLIYFSYDVKMKEKGDIPEGYSVSREKKERFSLILESASTNQTSMYLCASSLAPYEAFFGQGTRLTVV.

The chain joins TRBV5-1 to TRBJ2-5; the D gene is possibly TRBD2 (6 bases). The V end lost 4 bases, the J end lost 1 base, and 11 bases lay between the germline ends. The CDR3 runs 14 residues. The germline gives CDR1 SGHRS, CDR2 YFSETQ. The DNA of the CDR3 is TGCGCCAGCAGCGACAGCGGGTTCCAAGAGACCCAGTACTTC. This encodes CASSDSGFQETQYF.

The chain links TRBV28 to TRBJ1-2; D perhaps matches TRBD1 (6 bases). This CDR3 region has 17 residues. The germline V and J ends were trimmed by 5 bases and 4 bases, with 23 bases remaining between them. The germline V gene encodes CDR1 MDHEN and CDR2 SYDVKM. CDR3 in amino acids: CASSEVRDTKTGYGYTF. CDR3 sequence (DNA): TGTGCCAGCAGTGAGGTCCGGGACACAAAGACTGGCTATGGCTACACCTTC.

The rearrangement links TRBV27 to TRBJ1-6; D is uncertain. CDR1 MNHEY and CDR2 SMNVEV come from the germline V gene (reference sequence). This CDR3 region has 13 residues. Between the trimmed V and J ends, which lost 5 bases and 4 bases, there was a span of 6 bases. As DNA, the CDR3 is TGTGCCAGCAGTCGGGATTATAATTCACCCCTCCACTTT. This codes for CASSRDYNSPLHF.

The chain uses TRBV11-2 and TRBJ2-5, with a tentative D call TRBD1 (5 bases). Germline V gene sequence: CDR1 SGHAT, CDR2 FQNNGV. This CDR3 comprises 15 residues. V was cut by 1 base and J by 4 bases, with 13 bases left in between. For the CDR3, the DNA is TGTGCCAGCAGCTTAGTGTGGGGCAAGAGAGAGACCCAGTACTTC. Encoded protein: CASSLVWGKRETQYF. Supplemented by reference TRBV11-2 and TRBJ2-5, the full variable domain reads EAGVAQSPRYKIIEKRQSVAFWCNPISGHATLYWYQQILGQGPKLLIQFQNNGVVDDSQLPKDRFSAERLKGVDSTLKIQPAKLEDSAVYLCASSLVWGKRETQYFGPGTRLLVL.